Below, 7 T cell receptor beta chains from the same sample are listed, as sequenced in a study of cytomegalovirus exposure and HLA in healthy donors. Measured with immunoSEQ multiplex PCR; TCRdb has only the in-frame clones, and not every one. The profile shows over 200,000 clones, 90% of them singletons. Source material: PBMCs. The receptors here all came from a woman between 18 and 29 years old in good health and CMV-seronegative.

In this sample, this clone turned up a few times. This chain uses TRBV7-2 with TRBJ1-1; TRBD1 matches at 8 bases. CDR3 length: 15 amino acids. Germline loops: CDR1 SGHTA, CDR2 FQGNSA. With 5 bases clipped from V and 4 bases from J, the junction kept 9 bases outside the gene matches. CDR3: CASSPFPRGRTEAFF. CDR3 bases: TGTGCCAGCAGCCCTTTCCCCAGGGGGCGCACTGAAGCTTTCTTT.

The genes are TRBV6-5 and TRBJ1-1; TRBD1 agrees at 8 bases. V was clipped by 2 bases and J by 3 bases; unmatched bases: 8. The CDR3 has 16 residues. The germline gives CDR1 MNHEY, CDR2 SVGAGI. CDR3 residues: CASSYGIRGRDTEAFF. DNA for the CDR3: TGTGCCAGCAGTTACGGGATCAGGGGGCGCGACACTGAAGCTTTCTTT.

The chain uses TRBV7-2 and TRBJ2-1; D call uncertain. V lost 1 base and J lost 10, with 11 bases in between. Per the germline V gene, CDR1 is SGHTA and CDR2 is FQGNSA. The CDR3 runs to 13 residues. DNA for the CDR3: TGTGCCAGCAGCTTAGTATACGCGGCAGAGCAGTTCTTC. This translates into CASSLVYAAEQFF. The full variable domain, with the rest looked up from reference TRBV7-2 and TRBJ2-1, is GAGVSQSPSNKVTEKGKDVELRCDPISGHTALYWYRQSLGQGLEFLIYFQGNSAPDKSGLPSDRFSAERTGGSVSTLTIQRTQQEDSAVYLCASSLVYAAEQFFGPGTRLTVL.

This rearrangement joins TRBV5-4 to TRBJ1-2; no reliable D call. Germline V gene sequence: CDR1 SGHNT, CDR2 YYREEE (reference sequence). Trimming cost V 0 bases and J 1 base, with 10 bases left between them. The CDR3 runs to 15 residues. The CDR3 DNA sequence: TGTGCCAGCAGCTTGGCGAGAGAACTTAACTATGGCTACACCTTC. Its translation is CASSLARELNYGYTF.

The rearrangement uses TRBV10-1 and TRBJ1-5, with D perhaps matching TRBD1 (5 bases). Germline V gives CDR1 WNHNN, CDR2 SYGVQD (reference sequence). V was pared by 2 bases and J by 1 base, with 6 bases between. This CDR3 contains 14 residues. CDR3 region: CASSEGGSNQPQHF. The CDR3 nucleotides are TGCGCCAGCAGTGAGGGGGGGAGCAATCAGCCCCAGCATTTT.

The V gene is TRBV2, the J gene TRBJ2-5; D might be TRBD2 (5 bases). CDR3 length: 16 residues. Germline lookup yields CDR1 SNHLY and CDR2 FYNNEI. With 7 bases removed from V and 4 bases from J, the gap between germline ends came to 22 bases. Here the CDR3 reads CASIEGYLNERETQYF. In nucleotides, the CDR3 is TGTGCCAGCATCGAGGGCTATCTTAACGAACGAGAGACCCAGTACTTC.

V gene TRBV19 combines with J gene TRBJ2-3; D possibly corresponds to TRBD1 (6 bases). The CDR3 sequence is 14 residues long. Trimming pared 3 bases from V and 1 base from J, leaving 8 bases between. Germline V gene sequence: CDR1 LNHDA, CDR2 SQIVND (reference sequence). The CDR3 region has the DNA TGTGCCAGTAGTATTCGACAGGGCACAGATACGCAGTATTTT. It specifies CASSIRQGTDTQYF.